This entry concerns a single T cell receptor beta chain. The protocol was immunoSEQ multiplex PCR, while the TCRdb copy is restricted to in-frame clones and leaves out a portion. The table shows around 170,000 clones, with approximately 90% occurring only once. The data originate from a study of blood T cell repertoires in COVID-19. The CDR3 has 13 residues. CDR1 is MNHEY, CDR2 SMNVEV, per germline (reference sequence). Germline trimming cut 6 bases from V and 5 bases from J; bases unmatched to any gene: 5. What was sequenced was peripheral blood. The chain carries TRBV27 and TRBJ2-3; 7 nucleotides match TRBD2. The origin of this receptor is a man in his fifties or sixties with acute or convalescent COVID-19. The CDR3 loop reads CASSLIAGDTQYF. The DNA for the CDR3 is TGTGCCAGCAGCCTTATAGCGGGAGATACGCAGTATTTT.